The 6 T cell receptor beta chains below come from one sample, sequenced in a study of blood T cells in healthy people across ages. Through a sample-barcoded 5' primer and a J-beta primer mix, a second PCR was run for roughly 6 to 12 cycles. One entry per CDR3 protein results from TCRdb running MiXCR on the 5' RACE reads. The data hold about 800,000 distinct CDR3 sequences, with around 25% observed a single time. In addition, the sample was reused for a study of T cells of mothers and their children.

Sequencing used blood. Every receptor here comes from a boy aged 5-17 years in good health.

Note on this clonotype: Lacking the conserved final phenylalanine or tryptophan, this CDR3 likely reflects a read error. V gene TRBV7-2 combines with J gene TRBJ1-1, with D possibly matching TRBD1 (5 bases). V was clipped by 3 bases and J by 8 bases, with 13 bases between them. Germline V gene lookup returns CDR1 SGHTA and CDR2 FQGNSA. This CDR3 is built from 13 residues. CDR3: CASSLGRQTEAFS. In nucleotides, the CDR3 is TGTGCCAGCAGCTTGGGAAGACAGACGGAAGCTTTCTCT.

This clonotype was found a few times. The J gene is TRBJ1-2, the V gene TRBV3-1; D is possibly TRBD1 (5 bases). This CDR3 has 16 residues. Trimming pared 0 bases from V and 7 bases from J, leaving 18 bases between. Germline V gene data show CDR1 as LGHDT and CDR2 as YNNKEL (reference sequence). CDR3 nucleotide sequence: TGTGCCAGCAGCCAAGAAGGGCGGCCAGGGAGAGCTGGCTACACCTTC. Protein sequence: CASSQEGRPGRAGYTF.

The chain recombines TRBV3-1 with TRBJ2-5; 12 bases line up with TRBD2. The germline V gene has CDR1 LGHDT and CDR2 YNNKEL (reference sequence). Germline trimming cut 0 bases from V and 4 bases from J; bases unmatched to any gene: 9. The CDR3 consists of 18 residues. The chain's CDR3 is CASSQDRTSGAVGETQYF. The DNA of the CDR3 is TGTGCCAGCAGCCAAGACCGGACTAGCGGGGCGGTGGGAGAGACCCAGTACTTC.

For this clonotype: An end of the junction does not agree with germline; a read error may underlie this. The V call is TRBV20-1, the J call TRBJ2-2, with TRBD2 as a possible D gene (6 bases). In germline, CDR1 is DFQATT, CDR2 SNEGSKA (reference sequence). The CDR3 contains 12 residues. CDR3 coding DNA: TGCAGTGCTAGGGGTAAAGCCGGGGGGCTGTTTTTT. Residues: CSARGKAGGLFF.

This clonotype showed up just a few times. The CDR3 spells CGLAKNIQYF. The DNA of the CDR3 is TGTGGGCTGGCCAAAAACATTCAGTACTTC. J is TRBJ2-4 and V is TRBV9; D gene uncertain. Germline V gives CDR1 SGDLS, CDR2 YYNGEE. CDR3 size: 10 residues.

V and J are TRBV27 and TRBJ2-5, with no clear D. The CDR3 contains 14 residues. The germline V and J ends were trimmed by 1 base and 4 bases, with 10 bases remaining between them. The germline CDR1 and CDR2 sequences are MNHEY and SMNVEV (reference sequence). The CDR3, as DNA: TGTGCCAGCAGTTTATTCAAGTACGCAGAGACCCAGTACTTC. Translating gives CASSLFKYAETQYF.